This T cell receptor beta chain was recovered during a study of T cells after yellow fever vaccination. Broader study findings: Secondary responses were weaker yet peaked faster, day 5 versus 15. The study re-detected most primary-vaccination clones after the booster (about 96% CD4, around 89% CD8).

A word on this clonotype: Antigen unknown.

They built TCR cDNA with 5'RACE template switching, a step that put in a universal primer site and UMIs. From the 5' RACE reads, TCRdb called clonotypes with MiXCR, one entry per CDR3 protein. In the table there are more than 95,000 distinct CDR3 sequences, 13% to 15% of which are singletons. This specimen consisted of CD8+ T cells sorted from PBMCs, obtained 5 days after the yellow fever booster vaccination. This sequence was found in a man between 18 and 29 years old who received the YFV17D yellow fever vaccine.

In DNA, the CDR3 is TGTGCCAGTAGTAAGTTAGGCAATCAGCCCCAGCATTTT. Translating gives CASSKLGNQPQHF. This chain links TRBV19 with TRBJ1-5; no definite D call. The germline V and J ends were trimmed by 4 bases and 2 bases, with 6 bases remaining between them. This CDR3 contains 13 residues. Germline V gene data show CDR1 as LNHDA and CDR2 as SQIVND (reference sequence).